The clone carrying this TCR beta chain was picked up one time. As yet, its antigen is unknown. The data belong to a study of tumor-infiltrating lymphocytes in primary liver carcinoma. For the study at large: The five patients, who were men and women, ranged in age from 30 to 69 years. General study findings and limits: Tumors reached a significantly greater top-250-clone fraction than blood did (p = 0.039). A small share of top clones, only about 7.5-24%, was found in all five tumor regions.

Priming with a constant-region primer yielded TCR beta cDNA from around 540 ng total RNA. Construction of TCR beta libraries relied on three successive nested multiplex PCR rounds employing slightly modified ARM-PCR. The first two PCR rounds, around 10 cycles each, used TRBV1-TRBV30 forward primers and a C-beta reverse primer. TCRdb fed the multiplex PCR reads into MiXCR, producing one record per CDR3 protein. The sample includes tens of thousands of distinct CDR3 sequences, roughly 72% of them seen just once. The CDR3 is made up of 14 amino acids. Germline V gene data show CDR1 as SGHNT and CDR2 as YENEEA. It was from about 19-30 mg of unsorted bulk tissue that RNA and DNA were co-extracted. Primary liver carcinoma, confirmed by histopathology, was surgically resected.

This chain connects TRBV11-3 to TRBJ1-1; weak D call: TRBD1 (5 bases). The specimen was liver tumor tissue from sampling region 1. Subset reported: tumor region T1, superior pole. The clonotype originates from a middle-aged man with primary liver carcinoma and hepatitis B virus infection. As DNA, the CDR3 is TGTGCTAACAGTTTAGACCCCGACAGTACTGAAGCTTTCTTT. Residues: CANSLDPDSTEAFF.